This T cell receptor beta chain was captured by sequencing in a study of blood T cell repertoires in COVID-19. Generated by immunoSEQ multiplex PCR, the TCRdb table keeps only in-frame clones and is missing some. Found here are some 15,000 clones, 88% of them singletons; the top ten hold roughly 12%. Sequences were obtained from peripheral blood. This sequence originates from a human donor in a cohort sampled during active COVID-19.

Here the CDR3 reads CASSLREGEGEQYF. CDR3 DNA: TGCGCCAGCAGCCTCAGGGAAGGGGAGGGCGAGCAGTACTTC. The chain employs TRBV4-1 and TRBJ2-7; 7 bases fit TRBD2. The CDR3 is made up of 14 amino acids. CDR1 is MGHRA, CDR2 YSYEKL, per germline. The junction had 9 bases not matched to a gene; V was cut back by 4 bases and J by 6 bases.